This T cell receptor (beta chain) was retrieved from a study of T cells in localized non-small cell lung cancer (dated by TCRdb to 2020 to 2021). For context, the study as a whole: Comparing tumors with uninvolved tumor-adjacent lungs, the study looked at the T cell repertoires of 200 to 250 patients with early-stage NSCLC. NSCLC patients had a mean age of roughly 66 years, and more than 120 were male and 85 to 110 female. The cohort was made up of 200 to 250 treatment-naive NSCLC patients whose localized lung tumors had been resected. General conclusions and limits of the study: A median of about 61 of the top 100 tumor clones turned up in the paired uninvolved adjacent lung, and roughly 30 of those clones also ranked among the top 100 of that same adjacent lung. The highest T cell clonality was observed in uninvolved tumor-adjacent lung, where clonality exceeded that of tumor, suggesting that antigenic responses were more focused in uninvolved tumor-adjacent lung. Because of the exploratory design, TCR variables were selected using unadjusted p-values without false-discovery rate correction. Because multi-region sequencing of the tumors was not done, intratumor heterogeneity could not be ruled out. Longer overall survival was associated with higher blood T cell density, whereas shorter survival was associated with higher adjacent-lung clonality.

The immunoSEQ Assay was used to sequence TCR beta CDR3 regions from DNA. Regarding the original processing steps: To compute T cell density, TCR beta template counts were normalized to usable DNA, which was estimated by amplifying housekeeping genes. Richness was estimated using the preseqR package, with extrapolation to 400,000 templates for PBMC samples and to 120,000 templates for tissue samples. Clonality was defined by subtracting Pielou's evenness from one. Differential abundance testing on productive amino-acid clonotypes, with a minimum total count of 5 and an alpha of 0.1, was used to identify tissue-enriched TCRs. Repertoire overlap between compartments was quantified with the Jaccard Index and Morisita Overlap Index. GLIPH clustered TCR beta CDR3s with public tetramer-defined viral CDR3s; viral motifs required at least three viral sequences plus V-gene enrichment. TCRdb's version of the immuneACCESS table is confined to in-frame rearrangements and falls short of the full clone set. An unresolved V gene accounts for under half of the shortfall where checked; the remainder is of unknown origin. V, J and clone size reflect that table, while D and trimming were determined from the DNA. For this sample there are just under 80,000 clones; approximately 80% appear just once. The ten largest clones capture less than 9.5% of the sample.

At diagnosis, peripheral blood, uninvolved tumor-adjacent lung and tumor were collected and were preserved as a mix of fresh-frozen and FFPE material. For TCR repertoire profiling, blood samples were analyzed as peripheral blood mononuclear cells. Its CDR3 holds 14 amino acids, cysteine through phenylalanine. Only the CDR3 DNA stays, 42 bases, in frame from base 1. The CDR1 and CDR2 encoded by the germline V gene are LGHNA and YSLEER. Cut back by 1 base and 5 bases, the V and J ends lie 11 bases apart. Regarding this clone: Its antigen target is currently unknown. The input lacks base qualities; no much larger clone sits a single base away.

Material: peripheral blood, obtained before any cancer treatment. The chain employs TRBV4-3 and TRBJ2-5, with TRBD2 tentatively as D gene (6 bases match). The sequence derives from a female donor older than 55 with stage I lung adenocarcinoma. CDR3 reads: CASSQVGGVETQYF. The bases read TGCGCCAGCAGCCAAGTAGGAGGGGTGGAGACCCAGTACTTC.